Below, 15 T cell receptor beta chains from the same sample are listed, as sequenced in a study of shared clonotypes between healthy human individuals. Assay: immunoSEQ multiplex PCR; the TCRdb copy retains only in-frame clones and omits some. Of approximately 2.5 million clones listed, more than 80% are singletons. Sample: naive CD4+ T cells sorted from blood. The sample's subset: CD45RA+ positively selected. Receptor source: a man between 18 and 29 years old in good health.

As concerns this clone: Other DNA sequences in this specimen translate into the identical CDR3. V and J are TRBV7-2 and TRBJ2-2, with D maybe TRBD1 (6 bases). The CDR3 sequence is 14 residues long. The V end was cut by 4 bases, the J end by 0 bases, with 6 bases between. CDR1 and CDR2 (germline): SGHTA, FQGNSA. The CDR3 DNA reads TGTGCCAGCAGCTGGGGGCCGAACACCGGGGAGCTGTTTTTT. This encodes CASSWGPNTGELFF. The variable domain in full, completed from reference TRBV7-2 and TRBJ2-2, reads GAGVSQSPSNKVTEKGKDVELRCDPISGHTALYWYRQSLGQGLEFLIYFQGNSAPDKSGLPSDRFSAERTGGSVSTLTIQRTQQEDSAVYLCASSWGPNTGELFFGEGSRLTVL.

The rearrangement uses TRBV11-2 and TRBJ2-7, with a weak D call TRBD1 (5 bases). This CDR3 has 15 residues. The germline V gene has CDR1 SGHAT and CDR2 FQNNGV. Trimming took off 1 base at V and 1 base at J, with 11 bases between the two ends. CDR3 sequence reads: CASSLVQGRSYEQYF. The CDR3, as DNA: TGTGCCAGCAGCTTAGTTCAGGGAAGATCCTACGAGCAGTACTTC. The variable domain in full, with the rest retrieved from reference TRBV11-2 and TRBJ2-7, is EAGVAQSPRYKIIEKRQSVAFWCNPISGHATLYWYQQILGQGPKLLIQFQNNGVVDDSQLPKDRFSAERLKGVDSTLKIQPAKLEDSAVYLCASSLVQGRSYEQYFGPGTRLTVT.

The chain carries TRBV7-2 and TRBJ2-3; 9 bases map to TRBD2. Germline V lookup: CDR1 SGHTA, CDR2 FQGNSA. The CDR3 has 15 residues. V shed 6 bases, J shed 2 bases, and the junction held 6 bases outside the gene matches. CDR3 coding DNA: TGTGCCAGCAGACTTCGGGGACTAGCCACAGATACGCAGTATTTT. Amino acid sequence: CASRLRGLATDTQYF.

As regards this clone: The sample contains more than one DNA sequence encoding this CDR3. CDR3 residues: CAWGGQGGSPLHF. CDR3 DNA sequence: TGTGCCTGGGGAGGACAAGGGGGTTCACCCCTCCACTTT. This chain joins TRBV30 and TRBJ1-6; weak D call: TRBD1 (6 bases). CDR1 is GTSNPN and CDR2 is SVGIG in the germline V gene (reference sequence). The CDR3 consists of 13 residues. Trimming removed 5 bases at V and 9 bases at J, with 14 bases between.

This rearrangement joins TRBV21-1 to TRBJ1-6; the D segment call TRBD1 is taken from the table without a DNA check. TRBV21-1 represents a pseudogene. This CDR3 spans 18 amino acids. CDR3 loop: CASSKGPIRTGGNSPLHF. The DNA for the CDR3 is TGTGCCAGCAGCAAAGGGCCCATACGGACAGGGGGAAATTCACCCCTCCACTTT.

The rearrangement links TRBV6-1 to TRBJ2-7; 9 nucleotides align to TRBD2. The CDR3 spans 14 residues. V trimming: 8 bases; J trimming: 3 bases; junction bases outside the gene matches: 8. Germline CDR1 reads MNHNS; CDR2 reads SASEGT. CDR3 DNA: TGTGCCAGCCACCCCGGGACTAGCAGCTACGAGCAGTACTTC. This encodes CASHPGTSSYEQYF.

The V and J genes are TRBV10-2 and TRBJ1-5, with D possibly matching TRBD1 (6 bases). The germline V and J ends were trimmed by 0 bases and 6 bases, with 21 bases remaining between them. Germline CDR1 and CDR2: WSHSY and SAAADI. The CDR3 covers 18 residues. CDR3 sequence: CASSESSVSGVGRQPQHF. The CDR3 nucleotides are TGCGCCAGCAGTGAGTCGTCGGTATCAGGGGTCGGCCGTCAGCCCCAGCATTTT.

The CDR3 bases are TGTGCCAGCAGCTTATACCAGGGGTCCACTCGATTGAGTCACAATGAGCAGTTCTTC. It is translated as CASSLYQGSTRLSHNEQFF. J is TRBJ2-1 and V is TRBV7-9; a possible D gene is TRBD1 (6 bases). The CDR3 is 19 amino acids. The V and J ends lost 2 bases and 5 bases respectively, with 25 bases between them. The germline V gene has CDR1 SEHNR and CDR2 FQNEAQ (reference sequence).

This sequence joins TRBV28 and TRBJ2-5; 9 nucleotides line up with TRBD2. The DNA end is a closer match to TRBJ2-7, so the J assignment may be wrong. This CDR3 is 16 amino acids long. Looked up from germline, CDR1 is MDHEN and CDR2 is SYDVKM. The CDR3 nucleotides are TGTGCCAGCAGTTTATTAGGCGGGGGGGCCAGCTACGAGCAGTACTTC. Translating it yields CASSLLGGGASYEQYF.

Worth noting for this clone: This specimen includes other DNA sequences encoding the same CDR3. CDR3 sequence reads: CASSLESGSYNEQFF. The CDR3 DNA sequence: TGTGCCAGCAGCTTGGAGAGCGGCTCCTACAATGAGCAGTTCTTC. This chain links TRBV5-4 with TRBJ2-1, with D maybe TRBD2 (5 bases). Germline V gives CDR1 SGHNT, CDR2 YYREEE (reference sequence). The CDR3 length is 15 residues. Trimming left V 0 bases short and J 0 bases short, with 7 bases between.

This chain connects TRBV11-2 to TRBJ1-2; TRBD1 is a possible D gene (5 bases). Trimming stripped 6 bases from V and 4 bases from J, with 15 bases between. The CDR3 has 14 residues. CDR1 is SGHAT, CDR2 FQNNGV, per germline. The CDR3 DNA reads as TGTGCCAGCAGTTCCGGGACCGTTCTCTATGGCTACACCTTC. As protein: CASSSGTVLYGYTF.

This CDR3 is CASRRGRDNSYEQYF. The CDR3 DNA is TGCGCCAGCAGACGGGGTAGGGACAATTCCTACGAGCAGTACTTC. This chain uses TRBV10-2 with TRBJ2-7; D perhaps matches TRBD1 (6 bases). V was cut by 6 bases and J by 1 base, with 16 bases left in between. The CDR3 has 15 residues. Germline V gives CDR1 WSHSY, CDR2 SAAADI.

V usage is TRBV7-9 and J usage is TRBJ1-2, with D perhaps matching TRBD1 (6 bases). CDR3 length equals 11 residues. Germline assignment: CDR1 SEHNR and CDR2 FQNEAQ (reference sequence). V lost 4 bases to trimming and J lost 12 bases, with 12 bases between them. CDR3: CASSSRQDNTF. In DNA form, the CDR3 reads TGTGCCAGCAGCTCTAGACAGGACAACACCTTC.

The V and J genes are TRBV9 and TRBJ2-3, with 7 positions matching TRBD1. The V gene end was trimmed by 2 bases and the J gene end by 2 bases; junction bases not matched to a gene: 5. This CDR3 comprises 15 residues. Looked up from germline, CDR1 is SGDLS and CDR2 is YYNGEE. The CDR3, as DNA: TGTGCCAGCAGCGTCGGGACAGTTGTCACAGATACGCAGTATTTT. Its protein product is CASSVGTVVTDTQYF.

V and J are TRBV6-1 and TRBJ2-2; perhaps TRBD1 as D (5 bases). The V gene lost 2 bases and the J gene lost 4 bases, with 14 bases spanning the gap. Looked up from germline, CDR1 is MNHNS and CDR2 is SASEGT. This CDR3 comprises 16 residues. The CDR3, as DNA: TGTGCCAGCAGTGAAAATATGGGGCCGGTCACCGGGGAGCTGTTTTTT. This translates into CASSENMGPVTGELFF.